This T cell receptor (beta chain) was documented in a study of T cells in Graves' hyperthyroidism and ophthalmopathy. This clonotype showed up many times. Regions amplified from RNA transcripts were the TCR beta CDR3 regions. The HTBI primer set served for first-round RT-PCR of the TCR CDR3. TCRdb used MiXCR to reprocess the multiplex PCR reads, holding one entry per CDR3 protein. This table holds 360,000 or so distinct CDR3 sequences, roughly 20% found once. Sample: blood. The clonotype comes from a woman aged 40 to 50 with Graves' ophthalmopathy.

The CDR3 loop is CASSPAGRKRQTQYF. The CDR3 DNA sequence: TGTGCCAGCAGCCCGGCGGGGAGGAAGCGACAGACCCAGTACTTC. The chain couples TRBV11-2 to TRBJ2-5; a possible D gene is TRBD2 (6 bases). The germline CDR1 and CDR2 sequences are SGHAT and FQNNGV. Between the trimmed V and J ends, which lost 5 bases and 6 bases, there was a span of 19 bases. There are 15 residues in the CDR3.